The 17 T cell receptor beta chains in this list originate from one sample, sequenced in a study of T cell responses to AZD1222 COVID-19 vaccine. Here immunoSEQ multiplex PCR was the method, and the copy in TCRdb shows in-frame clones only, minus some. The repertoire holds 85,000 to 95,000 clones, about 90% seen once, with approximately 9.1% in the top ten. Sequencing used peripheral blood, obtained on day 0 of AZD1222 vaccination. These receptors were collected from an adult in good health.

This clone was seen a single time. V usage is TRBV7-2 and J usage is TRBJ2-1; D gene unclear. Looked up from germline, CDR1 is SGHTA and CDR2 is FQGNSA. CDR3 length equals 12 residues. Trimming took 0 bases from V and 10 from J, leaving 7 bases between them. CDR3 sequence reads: CASSLAAGEQFF. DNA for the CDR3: TGTGCCAGCAGCTTAGCGGCAGGCGAGCAGTTCTTC.

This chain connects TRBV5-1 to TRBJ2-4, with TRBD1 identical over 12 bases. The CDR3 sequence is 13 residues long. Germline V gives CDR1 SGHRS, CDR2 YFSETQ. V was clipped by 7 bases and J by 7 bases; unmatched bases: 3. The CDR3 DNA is TGCGCCAGCGCGGGACAGGGGGCGAACATTCAGTACTTC. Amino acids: CASAGQGANIQYF.

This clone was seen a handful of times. The CDR3 region has the DNA TGCAGCGTCTACCGGGACAGAGGCTATGGCTACACCTTC. It encodes CSVYRDRGYGYTF. The chain carries TRBV29-1 and TRBJ1-2; 7 bases fit TRBD1. V lost 6 bases, J lost 4 bases, and 8 bases stayed unmatched. The length of the CDR3 is 13 residues. Germline values: CDR1 SQVTM, CDR2 ANQGSEA.

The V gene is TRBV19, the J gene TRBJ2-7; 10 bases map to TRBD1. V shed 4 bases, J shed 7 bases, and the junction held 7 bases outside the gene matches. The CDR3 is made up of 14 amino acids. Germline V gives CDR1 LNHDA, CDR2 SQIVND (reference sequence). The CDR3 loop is CASSTGQGGPEQYF. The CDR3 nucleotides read TGTGCCAGTAGTACAGGACAGGGGGGACCTGAGCAGTACTTC. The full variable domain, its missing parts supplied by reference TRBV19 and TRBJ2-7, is DGGITQSPKYLFRKEGQNVTLSCEQNLNHDAMYWYRQDPGQGLRLIYYSQIVNDFQKGDIAEGYSVSREKKESFPLTVTSAQKNPTAFYLCASSTGQGGPEQYFGPGTRLTVT.

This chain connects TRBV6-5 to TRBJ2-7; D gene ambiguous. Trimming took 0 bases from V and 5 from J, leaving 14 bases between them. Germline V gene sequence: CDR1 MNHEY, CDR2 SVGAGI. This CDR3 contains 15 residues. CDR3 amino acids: CASSYSTISGHEQYF. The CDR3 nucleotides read TGTGCCAGCAGTTACTCGACGATTTCTGGCCACGAGCAGTACTTC.

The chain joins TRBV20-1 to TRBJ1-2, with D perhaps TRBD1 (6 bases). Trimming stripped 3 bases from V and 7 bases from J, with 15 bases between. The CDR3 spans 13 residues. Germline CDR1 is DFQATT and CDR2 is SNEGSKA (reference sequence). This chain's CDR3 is CSASYQGKGGYTF. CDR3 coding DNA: TGCAGTGCTAGTTATCAGGGGAAGGGTGGCTACACCTTC.

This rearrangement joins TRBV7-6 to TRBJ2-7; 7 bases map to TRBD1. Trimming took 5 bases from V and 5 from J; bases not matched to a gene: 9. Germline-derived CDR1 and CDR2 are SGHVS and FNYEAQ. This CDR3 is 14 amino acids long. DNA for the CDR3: TGTGCCAGCAGCCACCGGACAGGTATCGACGAGCAGTACTTC. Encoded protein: CASSHRTGIDEQYF.

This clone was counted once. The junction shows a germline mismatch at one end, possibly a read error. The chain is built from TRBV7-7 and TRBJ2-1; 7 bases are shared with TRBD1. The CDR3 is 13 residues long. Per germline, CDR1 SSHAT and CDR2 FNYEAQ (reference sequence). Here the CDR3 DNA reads TGTGCTAGCAGCTTGGGGACAGACAATGAGCAGTTCTTC. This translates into CASSLGTDNEQFF. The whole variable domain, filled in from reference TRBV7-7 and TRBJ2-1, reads GAGVSQSPRYKVTKRGQDVTLRCDPISSHATLYWYQQALGQGPEFLTYFNYEAQPDKSGLPSDRFSAERPEGSISTLTIQRTEQRDSAMYRCASSLGTDNEQFFGPGTRLTVL.

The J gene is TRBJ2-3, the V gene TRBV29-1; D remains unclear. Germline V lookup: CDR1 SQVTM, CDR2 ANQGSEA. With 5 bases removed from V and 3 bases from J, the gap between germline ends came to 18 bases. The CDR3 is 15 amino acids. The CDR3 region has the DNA TGCAGCGTTTCCGAGACGGGTTCGATGACAGATACGCAGTATTTT. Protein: CSVSETGSMTDTQYF.

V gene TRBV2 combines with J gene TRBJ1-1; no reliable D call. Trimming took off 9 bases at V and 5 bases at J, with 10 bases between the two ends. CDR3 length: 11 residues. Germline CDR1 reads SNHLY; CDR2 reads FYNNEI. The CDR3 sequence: CASDVGTEAFF. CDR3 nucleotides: TGTGCCAGTGACGTGGGAACTGAAGCTTTCTTT.

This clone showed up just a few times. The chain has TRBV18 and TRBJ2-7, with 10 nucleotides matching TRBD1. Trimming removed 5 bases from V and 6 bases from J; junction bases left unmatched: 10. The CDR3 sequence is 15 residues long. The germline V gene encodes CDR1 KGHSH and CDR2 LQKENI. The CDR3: CASSTGSGTGAEQYF. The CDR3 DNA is TGTGCCAGCTCAACAGGCTCCGGGACAGGGGCCGAGCAGTACTTC.

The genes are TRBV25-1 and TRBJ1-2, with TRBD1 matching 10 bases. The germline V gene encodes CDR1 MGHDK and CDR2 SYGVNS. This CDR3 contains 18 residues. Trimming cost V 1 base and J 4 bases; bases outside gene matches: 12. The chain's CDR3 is CASSESYLGTGVSYGYTF. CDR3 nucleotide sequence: TGTGCCAGCAGTGAATCCTACCTGGGGACAGGGGTGTCCTATGGCTACACCTTC.

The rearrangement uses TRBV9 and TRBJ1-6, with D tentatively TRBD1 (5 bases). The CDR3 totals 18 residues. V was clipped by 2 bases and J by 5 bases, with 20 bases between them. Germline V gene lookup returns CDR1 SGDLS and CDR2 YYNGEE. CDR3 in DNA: TGTGCCAGCAGCGTCGAGCCCGTGGGGGGATTTGATAATTCACCCCTCCACTTT. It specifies CASSVEPVGGFDNSPLHF.

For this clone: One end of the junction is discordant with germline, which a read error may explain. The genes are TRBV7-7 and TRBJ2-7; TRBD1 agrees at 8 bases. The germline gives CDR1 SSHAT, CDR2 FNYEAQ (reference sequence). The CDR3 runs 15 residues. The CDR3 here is CASSPWTGSTYEQYF. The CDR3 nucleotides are TGTGCTAGCAGCCCGTGGACAGGGTCTACCTACGAGCAGTACTTC.

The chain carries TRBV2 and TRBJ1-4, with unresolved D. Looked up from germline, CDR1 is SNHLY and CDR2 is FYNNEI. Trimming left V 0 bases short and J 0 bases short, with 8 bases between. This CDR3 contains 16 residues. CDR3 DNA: TGTGCCAGCAGTGAAGCCCCGATTGCAACTAATGAAAAACTGTTTTTT. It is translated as CASSEAPIATNEKLFF.

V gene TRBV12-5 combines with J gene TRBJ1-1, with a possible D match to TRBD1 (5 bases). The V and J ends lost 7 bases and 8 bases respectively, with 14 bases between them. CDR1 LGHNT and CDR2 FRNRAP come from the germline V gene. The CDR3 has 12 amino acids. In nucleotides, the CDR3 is TGTGCTAGTGCCAGTGAACGGGGGGAAGCTTTCTTT. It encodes CASASERGEAFF.

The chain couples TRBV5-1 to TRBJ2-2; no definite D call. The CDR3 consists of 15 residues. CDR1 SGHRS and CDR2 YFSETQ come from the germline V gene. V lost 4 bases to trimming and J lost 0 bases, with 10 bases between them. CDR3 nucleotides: TGCGCCAGCAGCGAGAACTCTCCGAACACCGGGGAGCTGTTTTTT. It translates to CASSENSPNTGELFF.